The following is a T cell receptor (beta chain) sequence with its context. The antigen remains undetermined. The missing CDR3 end, 3 residues past where the read stops, is filled in from the germline J gene. TCRdb's copy holds only in-frame clones and misses some; the assay was immunoSEQ multiplex PCR. This sample contains under 30,000 clones. The sample originates from a study of TET2 disruption in CD19-targeted CAR T cells. The V end was cut by 4 bases, the J end by 3 bases, with 24 bases between. The length of the CDR3 is 18 residues. The germline CDR1 and CDR2 sequences are LNHNV and YYDKDF (reference sequence). The treatment was: autologous CTL019 cells: CD19 CAR with 4-1BB and CD3 zeta domains.

This clonotype originated in a man aged 70 or older with chronic lymphocytic leukemia. The input for sequencing was CD8- CAR+ T cells sorted from cultured blood T cells, taken for CD19 CAR T cell therapy. Subset meaning: CD8-negative CAR-positive T cells from the infusion product. The chain combines TRBV15 with TRBJ1-1; no clear D gene. The CDR3 loop is CATSKLGSLPFWDTEAFF. CDR3 DNA, as far as it was read: TGTGCCACCAGCAAACTCGGGTCTCTTCCCTTCTGGGACACTGAA. The complete variable domain, with remaining parts taken from reference TRBV15 and TRBJ1-1, reads DAMVIQNPRYQVTQFGKPVTLSCSQTLNHNVMYWYQQKSSQAPKLLFHYYDKDFNNEADTPDNFQSRRPNTSFCFLDIRSPGLGDTAMYLCATSKLGSLPFWDTEAFFGQGTRLTVV.